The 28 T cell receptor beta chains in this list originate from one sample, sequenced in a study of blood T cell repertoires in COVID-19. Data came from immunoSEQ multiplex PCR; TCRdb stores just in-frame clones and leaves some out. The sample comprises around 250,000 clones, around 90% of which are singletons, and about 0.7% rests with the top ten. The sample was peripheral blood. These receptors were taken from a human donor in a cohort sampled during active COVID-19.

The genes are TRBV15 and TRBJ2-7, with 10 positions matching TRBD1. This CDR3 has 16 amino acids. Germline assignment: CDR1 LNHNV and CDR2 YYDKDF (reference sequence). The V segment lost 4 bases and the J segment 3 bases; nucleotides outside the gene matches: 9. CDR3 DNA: TGTGCCACCAGCACCCAGACAGGGGGCCCATACTACGAGCAGTACTTC. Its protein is CATSTQTGGPYYEQYF.

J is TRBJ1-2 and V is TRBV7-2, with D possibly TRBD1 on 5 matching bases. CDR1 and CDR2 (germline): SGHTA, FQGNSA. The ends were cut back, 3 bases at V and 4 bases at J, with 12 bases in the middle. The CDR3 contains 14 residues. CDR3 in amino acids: CASSFGREAYGYTF. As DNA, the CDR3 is TGTGCCAGCAGCTTCGGCAGGGAGGCCTATGGCTACACCTTC.

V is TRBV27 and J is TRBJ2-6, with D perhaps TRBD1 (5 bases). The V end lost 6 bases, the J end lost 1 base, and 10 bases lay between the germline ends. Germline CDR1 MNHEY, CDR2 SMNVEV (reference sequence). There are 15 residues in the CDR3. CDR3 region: CASSAGLSGANVLTF. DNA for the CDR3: TGTGCCAGCAGCGCAGGGTTGTCTGGGGCCAACGTCCTGACTTTC.

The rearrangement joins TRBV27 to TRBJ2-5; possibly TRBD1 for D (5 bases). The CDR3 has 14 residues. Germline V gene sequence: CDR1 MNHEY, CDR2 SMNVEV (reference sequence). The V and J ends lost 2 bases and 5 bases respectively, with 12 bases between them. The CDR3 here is CASSLRAGRETQYF. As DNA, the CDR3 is TGTGCCAGCAGTTTAAGGGCAGGGCGGGAGACCCAGTACTTC.

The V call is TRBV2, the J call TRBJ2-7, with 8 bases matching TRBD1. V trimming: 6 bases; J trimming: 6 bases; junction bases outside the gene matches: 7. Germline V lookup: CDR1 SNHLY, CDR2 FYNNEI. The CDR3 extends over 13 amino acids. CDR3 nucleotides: TGTGCCAGCAGCACCGACAGGGGAACCGAGCAGTACTTC. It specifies CASSTDRGTEQYF.

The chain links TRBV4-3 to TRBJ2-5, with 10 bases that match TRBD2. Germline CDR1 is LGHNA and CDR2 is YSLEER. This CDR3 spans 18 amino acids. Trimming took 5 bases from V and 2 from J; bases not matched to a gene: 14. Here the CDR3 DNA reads TGCGCCAGCAGCGTCAGGGCTAGCGGGAGACGGGGGCAAGAGACCCAGTACTTC. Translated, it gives CASSVRASGRRGQETQYF.

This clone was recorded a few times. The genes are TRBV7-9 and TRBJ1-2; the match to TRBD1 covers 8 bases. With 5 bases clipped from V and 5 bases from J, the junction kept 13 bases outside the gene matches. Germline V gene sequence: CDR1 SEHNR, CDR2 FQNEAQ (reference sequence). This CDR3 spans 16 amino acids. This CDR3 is CASSPDRGAQGYGYTF. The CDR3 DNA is TGTGCCAGCAGCCCCGACAGGGGCGCGCAGGGGTATGGCTACACCTTC.

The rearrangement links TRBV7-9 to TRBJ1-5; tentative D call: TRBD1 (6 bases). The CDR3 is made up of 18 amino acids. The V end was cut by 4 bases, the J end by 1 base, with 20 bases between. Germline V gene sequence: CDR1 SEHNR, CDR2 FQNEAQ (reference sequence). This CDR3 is CASSSTMGGTLSNQPQHF. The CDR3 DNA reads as TGTGCCAGCAGCTCCACTATGGGGGGGACACTCAGCAATCAGCCCCAGCATTTT.

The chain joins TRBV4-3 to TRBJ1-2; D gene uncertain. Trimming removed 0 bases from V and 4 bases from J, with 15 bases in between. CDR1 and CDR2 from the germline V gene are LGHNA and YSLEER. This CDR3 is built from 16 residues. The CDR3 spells CASSQDLRSRSYGYTF. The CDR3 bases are TGCGCCAGCAGCCAAGACCTTCGGAGCCGCTCCTATGGCTACACCTTC.

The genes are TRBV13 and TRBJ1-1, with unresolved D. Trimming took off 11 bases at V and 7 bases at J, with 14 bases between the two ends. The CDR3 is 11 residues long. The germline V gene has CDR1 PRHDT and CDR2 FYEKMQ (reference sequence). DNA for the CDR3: TGTGCCCGATCCCCGGTCGGTGAAGCTTTCTTT. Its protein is CARSPVGEAFF.

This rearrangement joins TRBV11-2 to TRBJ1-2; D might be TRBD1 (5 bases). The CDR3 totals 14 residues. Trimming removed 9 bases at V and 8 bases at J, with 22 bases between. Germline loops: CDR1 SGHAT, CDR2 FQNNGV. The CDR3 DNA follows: TGTGCCAGTAGTGGGTATATCCAGGGAGGGGGCTACACCTTC. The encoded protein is CASSGYIQGGGYTF.

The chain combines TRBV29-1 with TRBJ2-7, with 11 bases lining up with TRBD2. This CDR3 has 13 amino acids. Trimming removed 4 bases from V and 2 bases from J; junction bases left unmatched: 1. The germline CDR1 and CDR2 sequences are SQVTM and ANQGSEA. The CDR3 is CSVGTSGPYEQYF. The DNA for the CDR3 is TGCAGCGTTGGGACTAGCGGGCCCTACGAGCAGTACTTC.

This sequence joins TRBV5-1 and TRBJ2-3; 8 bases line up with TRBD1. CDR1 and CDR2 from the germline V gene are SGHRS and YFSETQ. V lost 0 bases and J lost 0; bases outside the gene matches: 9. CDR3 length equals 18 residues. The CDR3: CASSLVGQGATSTDTQYF. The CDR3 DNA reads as TGCGCCAGCAGCTTGGTGGGCCAGGGGGCGACCAGCACAGATACGCAGTATTTT.

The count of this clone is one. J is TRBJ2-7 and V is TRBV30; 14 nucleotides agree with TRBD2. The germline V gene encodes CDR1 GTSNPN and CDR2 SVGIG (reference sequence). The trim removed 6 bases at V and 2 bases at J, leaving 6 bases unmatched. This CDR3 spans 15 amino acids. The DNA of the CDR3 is TGTGCCTGCGGGACTAGCGGGAGATCCCCCTACGAGCAGTACTTC. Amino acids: CACGTSGRSPYEQYF.

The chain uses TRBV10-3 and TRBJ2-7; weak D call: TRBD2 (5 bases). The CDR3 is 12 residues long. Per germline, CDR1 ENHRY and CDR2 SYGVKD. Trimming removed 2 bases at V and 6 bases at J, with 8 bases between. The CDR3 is CAISELRAEQYF. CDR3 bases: TGTGCCATCAGTGAGCTGAGGGCCGAGCAGTACTTC.

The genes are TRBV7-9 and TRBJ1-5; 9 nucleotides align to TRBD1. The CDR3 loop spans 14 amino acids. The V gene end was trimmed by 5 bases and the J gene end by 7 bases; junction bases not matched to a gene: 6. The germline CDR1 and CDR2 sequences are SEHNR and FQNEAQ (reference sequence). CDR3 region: CASSPRDREQPQHF. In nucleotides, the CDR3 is TGTGCCAGCAGCCCCCGGGACAGGGAACAGCCCCAGCATTTT.

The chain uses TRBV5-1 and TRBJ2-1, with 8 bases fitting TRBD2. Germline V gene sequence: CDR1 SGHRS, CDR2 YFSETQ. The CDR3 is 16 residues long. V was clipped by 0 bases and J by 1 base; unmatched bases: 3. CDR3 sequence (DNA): TGCGCCAGCAGCTTGGAGGCGGGAGGATCCTACAATGAGCAGTTCTTC. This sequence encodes CASSLEAGGSYNEQFF.

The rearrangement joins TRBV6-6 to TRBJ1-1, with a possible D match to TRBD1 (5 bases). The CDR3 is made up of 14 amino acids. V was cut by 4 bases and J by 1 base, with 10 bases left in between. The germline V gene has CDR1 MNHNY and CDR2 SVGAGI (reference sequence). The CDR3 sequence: CASSSSQENTEAFF. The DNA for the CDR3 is TGTGCCAGCAGTTCCTCACAGGAGAACACTGAAGCTTTCTTT.

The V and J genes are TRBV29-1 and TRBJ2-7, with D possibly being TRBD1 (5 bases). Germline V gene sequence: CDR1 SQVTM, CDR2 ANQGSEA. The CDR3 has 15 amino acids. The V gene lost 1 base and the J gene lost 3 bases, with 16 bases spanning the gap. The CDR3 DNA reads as TGCAGCGTTGAAGCTTGGAACAGGATTTACTACGAGCAGTACTTC. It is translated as CSVEAWNRIYYEQYF.

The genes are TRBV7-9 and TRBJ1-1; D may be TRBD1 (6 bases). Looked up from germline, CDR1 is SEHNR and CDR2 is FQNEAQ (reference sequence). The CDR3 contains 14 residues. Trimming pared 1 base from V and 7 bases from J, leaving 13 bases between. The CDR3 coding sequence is TGTGCCAGCAGCTTAGATTCCAGGGGTGGTGAAGCTTTCTTT. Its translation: CASSLDSRGGEAFF.

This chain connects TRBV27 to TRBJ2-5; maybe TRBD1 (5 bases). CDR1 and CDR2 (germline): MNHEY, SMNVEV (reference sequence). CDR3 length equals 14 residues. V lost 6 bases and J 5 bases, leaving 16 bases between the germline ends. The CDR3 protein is CASSQIGHGETQYF. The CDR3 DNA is TGTGCCAGCAGCCAAATAGGACACGGGGAGACCCAGTACTTC.

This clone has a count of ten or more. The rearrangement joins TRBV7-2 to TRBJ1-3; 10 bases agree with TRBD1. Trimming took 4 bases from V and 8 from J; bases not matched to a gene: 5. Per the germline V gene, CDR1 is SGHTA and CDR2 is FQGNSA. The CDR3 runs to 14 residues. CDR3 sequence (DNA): TGTGCCAGCAGCTCCCGGACAGGGGGAGACACCATATATTTT. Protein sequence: CASSSRTGGDTIYF.

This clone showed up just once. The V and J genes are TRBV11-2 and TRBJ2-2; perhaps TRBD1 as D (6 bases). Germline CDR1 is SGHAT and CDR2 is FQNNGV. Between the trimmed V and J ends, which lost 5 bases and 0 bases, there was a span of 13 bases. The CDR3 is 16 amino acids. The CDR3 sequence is CASSLWTAANTGELFF. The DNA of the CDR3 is TGTGCCAGCAGCCTCTGGACAGCCGCGAACACCGGGGAGCTGTTTTTT. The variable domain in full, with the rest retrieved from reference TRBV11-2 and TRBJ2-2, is EAGVAQSPRYKIIEKRQSVAFWCNPISGHATLYWYQQILGQGPKLLIQFQNNGVVDDSQLPKDRFSAERLKGVDSTLKIQPAKLEDSAVYLCASSLWTAANTGELFFGEGSRLTVL.

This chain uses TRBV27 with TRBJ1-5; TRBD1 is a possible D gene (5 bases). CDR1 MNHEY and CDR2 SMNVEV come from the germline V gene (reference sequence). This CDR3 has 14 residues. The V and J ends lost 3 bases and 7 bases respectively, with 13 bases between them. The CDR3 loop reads CASSFARQRQPQHF. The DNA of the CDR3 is TGTGCCAGCAGTTTCGCCCGACAGAGACAGCCCCAGCATTTT.

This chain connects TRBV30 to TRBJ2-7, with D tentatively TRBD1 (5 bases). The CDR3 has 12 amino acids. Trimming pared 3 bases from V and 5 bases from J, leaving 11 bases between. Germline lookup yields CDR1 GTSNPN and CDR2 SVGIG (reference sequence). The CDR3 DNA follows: TGTGCCTGGAGCAGGGCATCTGACGAGCAGTACTTC. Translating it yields CAWSRASDEQYF.

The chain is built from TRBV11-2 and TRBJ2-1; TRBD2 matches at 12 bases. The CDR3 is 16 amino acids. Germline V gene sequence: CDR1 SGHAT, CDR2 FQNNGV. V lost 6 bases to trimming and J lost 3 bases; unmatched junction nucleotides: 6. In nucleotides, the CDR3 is TGTGCCAGCAGGAACCTAGCGGGGGGGGACTACAATGAGCAGTTCTTC. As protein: CASRNLAGGDYNEQFF.

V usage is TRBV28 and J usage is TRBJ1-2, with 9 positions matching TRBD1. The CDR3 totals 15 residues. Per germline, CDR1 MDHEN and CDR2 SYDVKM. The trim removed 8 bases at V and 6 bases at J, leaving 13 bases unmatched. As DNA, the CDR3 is TGTGCCAGCCGCGTTGGGGACAGGGTTACCCATGGCTACACCTTC. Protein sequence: CASRVGDRVTHGYTF.

The CDR3 DNA sequence: TGTGCCAGCAGTTCGGGACAGGGTTTGGCCCCCTATGGCTACACCTTC. The encoded protein is CASSSGQGLAPYGYTF. This chain links TRBV27 with TRBJ1-2, with TRBD1 matching 9 bases. The CDR3 covers 16 residues. The V segment lost 4 bases and the J segment 4 bases; nucleotides outside the gene matches: 10. Germline V gene data show CDR1 as MNHEY and CDR2 as SMNVEV (reference sequence).